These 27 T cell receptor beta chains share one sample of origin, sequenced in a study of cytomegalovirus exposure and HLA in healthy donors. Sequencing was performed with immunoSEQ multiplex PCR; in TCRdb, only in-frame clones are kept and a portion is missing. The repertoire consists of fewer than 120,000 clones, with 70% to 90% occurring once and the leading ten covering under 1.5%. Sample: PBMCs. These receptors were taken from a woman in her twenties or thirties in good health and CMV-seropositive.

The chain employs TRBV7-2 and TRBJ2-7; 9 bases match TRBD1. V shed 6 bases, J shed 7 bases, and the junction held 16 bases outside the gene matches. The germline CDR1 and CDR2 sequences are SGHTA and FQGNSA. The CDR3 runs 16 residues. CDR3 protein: CASSFPVGTGFGEQYF. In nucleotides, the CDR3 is TGTGCCAGCAGTTTCCCTGTGGGGACAGGGTTTGGAGAGCAGTACTTC.

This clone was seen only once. CDR3 sequence reads: CAWSELAGTEQYF. As DNA, the CDR3 is TGTGCCTGGAGTGAACTAGCGGGAACCGAGCAGTACTTC. The V call is TRBV30, the J call TRBJ2-7, with 10 bases identical to TRBD2. V shed 1 base, J shed 6 bases, and the junction held 3 bases outside the gene matches. CDR3 length equals 13 residues. Per the germline V gene, CDR1 is GTSNPN and CDR2 is SVGIG (reference sequence).

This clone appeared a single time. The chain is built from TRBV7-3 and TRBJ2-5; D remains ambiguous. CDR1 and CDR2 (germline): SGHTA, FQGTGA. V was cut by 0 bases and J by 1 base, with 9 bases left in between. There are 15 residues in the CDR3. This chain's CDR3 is CASSLTGVGQETQYF. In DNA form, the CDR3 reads TGTGCCAGCAGCTTAACTGGAGTGGGCCAAGAGACCCAGTACTTC.

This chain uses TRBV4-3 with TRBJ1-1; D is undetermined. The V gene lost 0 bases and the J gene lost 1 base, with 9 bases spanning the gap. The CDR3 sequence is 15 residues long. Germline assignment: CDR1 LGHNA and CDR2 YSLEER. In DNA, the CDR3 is TGCGCCAGCAGCCAAGATCCTTCACAGAACACTGAAGCTTTCTTT. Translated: CASSQDPSQNTEAFF.

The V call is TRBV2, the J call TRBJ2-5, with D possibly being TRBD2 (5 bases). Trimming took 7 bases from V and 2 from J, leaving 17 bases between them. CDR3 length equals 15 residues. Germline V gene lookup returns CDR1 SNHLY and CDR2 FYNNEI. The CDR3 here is CASIDGSGIQETQYF. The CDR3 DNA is TGTGCCAGCATAGATGGGTCCGGGATTCAAGAGACCCAGTACTTC.

Here the CDR3 reads CASSPTTGYYGYTF. CDR3 coding DNA: TGTGCCAGCAGTCCCACGACAGGATACTATGGCTACACCTTC. This sequence joins TRBV28 and TRBJ1-2, with D tentatively TRBD1 (6 bases). In germline, CDR1 is MDHEN, CDR2 SYDVKM. V was trimmed by 5 bases and J by 3 bases, leaving 13 bases between them. The CDR3 consists of 14 residues.

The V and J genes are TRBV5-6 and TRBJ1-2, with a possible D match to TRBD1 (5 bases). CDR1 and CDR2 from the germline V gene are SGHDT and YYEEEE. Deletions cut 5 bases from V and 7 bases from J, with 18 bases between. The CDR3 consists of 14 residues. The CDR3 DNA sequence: TGTGCCAGCAGTCTCATCCAAGGGGTCGGTGGCTACACCTTC. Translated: CASSLIQGVGGYTF.

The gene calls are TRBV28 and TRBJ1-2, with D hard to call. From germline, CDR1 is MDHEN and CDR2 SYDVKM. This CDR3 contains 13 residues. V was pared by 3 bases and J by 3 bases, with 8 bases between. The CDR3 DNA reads TGTGCCAGCAGTTTCGGGGAATACTATGGCTACACCTTC. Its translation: CASSFGEYYGYTF.

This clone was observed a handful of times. The CDR3 region has the DNA TGTGCCAGCAGCGCGGAGGTGGATACCTATAATTCACCCCTCCACTTT. It yields the protein CASSAEVDTYNSPLHF. The chain joins TRBV9 to TRBJ1-6; D gene ambiguous. Germline-derived CDR1 and CDR2 are SGDLS and YYNGEE. Trimming took 3 bases from V and 2 from J, leaving 12 bases between them. This CDR3 contains 16 residues.

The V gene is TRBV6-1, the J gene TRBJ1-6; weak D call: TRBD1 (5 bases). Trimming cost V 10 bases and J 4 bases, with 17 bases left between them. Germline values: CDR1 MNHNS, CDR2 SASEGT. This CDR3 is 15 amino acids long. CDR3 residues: CATLKDRMYNSPLHF. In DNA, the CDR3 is TGTGCCACGTTAAAAGACAGAATGTATAATTCACCCCTCCACTTT.

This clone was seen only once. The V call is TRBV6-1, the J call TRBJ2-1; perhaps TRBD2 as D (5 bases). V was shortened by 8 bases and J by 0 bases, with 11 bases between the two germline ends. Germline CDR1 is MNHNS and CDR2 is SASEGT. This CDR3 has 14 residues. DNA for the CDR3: TGTGCCAGCTACCTAGGGAGCTCCTACAATGAGCAGTTCTTC. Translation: CASYLGSSYNEQFF.

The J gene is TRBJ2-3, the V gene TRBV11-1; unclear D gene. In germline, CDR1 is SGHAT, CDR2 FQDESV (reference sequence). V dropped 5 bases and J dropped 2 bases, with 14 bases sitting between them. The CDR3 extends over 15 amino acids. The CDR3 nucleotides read TGTGCCAGCAGCAAACTTTCCGCTAACACAGATACGCAGTATTTT. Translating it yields CASSKLSANTDTQYF.

Here the CDR3 reads CASSPTSYGYTF. DNA for the CDR3: TGTGCCAGCTCACCAACCAGCTATGGCTACACCTTC. The J gene is TRBJ1-2, the V gene TRBV18; D not certain. Germline assignment: CDR1 KGHSH and CDR2 LQKENI. This CDR3 has 12 amino acids. Trimming stripped 2 bases from V and 4 bases from J, with 5 bases between. Based on the CDR3 plus reference TRBV18 and TRBJ1-2, the full variable domain is NAGVMQNPRHLVRRRGQEARLRCSPMKGHSHVYWYRQLPEEGLKFMVYLQKENIIDESGMPKERFSAEFPKEGPSILRIQQVVRGDSAAYFCASSPTSYGYTFGSGTRLTVV.

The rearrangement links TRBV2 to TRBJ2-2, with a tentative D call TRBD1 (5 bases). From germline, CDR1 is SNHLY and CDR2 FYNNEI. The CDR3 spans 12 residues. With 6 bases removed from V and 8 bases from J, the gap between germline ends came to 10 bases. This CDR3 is CASRLGAGELFF. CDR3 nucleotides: TGTGCCAGCAGGCTTGGGGCGGGGGAGCTGTTTTTT.

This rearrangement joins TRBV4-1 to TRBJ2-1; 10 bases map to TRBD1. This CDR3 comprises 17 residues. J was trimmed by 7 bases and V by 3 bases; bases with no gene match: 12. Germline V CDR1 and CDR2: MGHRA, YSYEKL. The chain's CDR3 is CASSHAMRDRGLNEQFF. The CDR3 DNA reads TGCGCCAGCAGCCACGCCATGCGGGACAGGGGCCTGAATGAGCAGTTCTTC.

In nucleotides, the CDR3 is TGCGCCAGCAGCCGTGACAGCACCGGGGAGCTGTTTTTT. Its translation is CASSRDSTGELFF. The chain uses TRBV4-3 and TRBJ2-2, with TRBD1 as a possible D gene (5 bases). V lost 4 bases, J lost 4 bases, and 7 bases lay in between. The germline V gene encodes CDR1 LGHNA and CDR2 YSLEER. The CDR3 spans 13 residues.

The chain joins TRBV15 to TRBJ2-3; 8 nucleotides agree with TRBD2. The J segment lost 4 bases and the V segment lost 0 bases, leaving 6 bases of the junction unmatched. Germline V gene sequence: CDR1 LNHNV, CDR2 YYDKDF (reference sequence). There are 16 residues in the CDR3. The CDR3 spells CATSRDQAGVPDTQYF. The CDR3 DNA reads TGTGCCACCAGCAGAGATCAAGCGGGAGTACCAGATACGCAGTATTTT.

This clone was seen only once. CDR3 protein: CASSLHSGQLYEQYF. As DNA, the CDR3 is TGTGCCAGCAGCCTCCACTCGGGACAGCTCTACGAGCAGTACTTC. The rearrangement joins TRBV7-9 to TRBJ2-7, with 7 bases identical to TRBD1. The CDR3 spans 15 residues. The junction had 10 bases not matched to a gene; V was cut back by 5 bases and J by 3 bases. Germline lookup yields CDR1 SEHNR and CDR2 FQNEAQ (reference sequence).

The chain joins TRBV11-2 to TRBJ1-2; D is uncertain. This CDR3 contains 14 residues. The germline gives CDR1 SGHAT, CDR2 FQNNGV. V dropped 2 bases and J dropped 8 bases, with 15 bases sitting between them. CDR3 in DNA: TGTGCCAGCAGCTTAAACCCGGGATGGGTGGGCTACACCTTC. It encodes CASSLNPGWVGYTF.

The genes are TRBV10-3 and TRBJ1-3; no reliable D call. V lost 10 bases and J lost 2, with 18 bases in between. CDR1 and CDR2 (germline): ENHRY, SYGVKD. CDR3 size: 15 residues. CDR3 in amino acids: CATHNGVEAGNTIYF. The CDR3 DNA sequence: TGTGCCACCCACAACGGGGTGGAGGCTGGAAACACCATATATTTT.

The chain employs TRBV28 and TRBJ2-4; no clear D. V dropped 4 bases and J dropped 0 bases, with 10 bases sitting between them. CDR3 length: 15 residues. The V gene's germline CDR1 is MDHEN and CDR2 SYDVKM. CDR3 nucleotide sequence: TGTGCCAGCAGTTCTTGGCCGCTAGCCAAAAACATTCAGTACTTC. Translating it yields CASSSWPLAKNIQYF.

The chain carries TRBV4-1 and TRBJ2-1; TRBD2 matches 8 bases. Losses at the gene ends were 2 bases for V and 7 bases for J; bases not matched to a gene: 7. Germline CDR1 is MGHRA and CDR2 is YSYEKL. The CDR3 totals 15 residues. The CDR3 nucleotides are TGCGCCAGCAGCCAACCCCGGACTAGCCCAAATGAGCAGTTCTTC. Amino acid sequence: CASSQPRTSPNEQFF.

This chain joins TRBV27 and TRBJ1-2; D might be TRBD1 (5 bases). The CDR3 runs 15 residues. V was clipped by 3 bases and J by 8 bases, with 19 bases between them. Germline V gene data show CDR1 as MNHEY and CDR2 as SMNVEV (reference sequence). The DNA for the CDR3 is TGTGCCAGCAGTTTCGGGGCCCGTCCGGGGGAAGGCTACACCTTC. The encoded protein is CASSFGARPGEGYTF.

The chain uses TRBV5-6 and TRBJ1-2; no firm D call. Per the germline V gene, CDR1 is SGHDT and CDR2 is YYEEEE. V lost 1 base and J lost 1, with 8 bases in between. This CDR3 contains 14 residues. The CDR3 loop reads CASSLQHLNYGYTF. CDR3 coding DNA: TGTGCCAGCAGCTTGCAACACCTTAACTATGGCTACACCTTC.

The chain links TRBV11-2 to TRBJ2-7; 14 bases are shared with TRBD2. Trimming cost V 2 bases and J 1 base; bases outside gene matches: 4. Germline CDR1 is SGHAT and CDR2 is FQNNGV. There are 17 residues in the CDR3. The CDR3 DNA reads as TGTGCCAGCAGCTTAACGTGGACTAGCGGGGGGTCCTACGAGCAGTACTTC. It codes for CASSLTWTSGGSYEQYF.

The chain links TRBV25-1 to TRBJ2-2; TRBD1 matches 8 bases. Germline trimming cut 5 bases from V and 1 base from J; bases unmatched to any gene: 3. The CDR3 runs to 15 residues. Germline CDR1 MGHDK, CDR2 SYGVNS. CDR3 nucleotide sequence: TGTGCCAGCAGTAGGGGACAGGTGAACACCGGGGAGCTGTTTTTT. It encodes CASSRGQVNTGELFF.

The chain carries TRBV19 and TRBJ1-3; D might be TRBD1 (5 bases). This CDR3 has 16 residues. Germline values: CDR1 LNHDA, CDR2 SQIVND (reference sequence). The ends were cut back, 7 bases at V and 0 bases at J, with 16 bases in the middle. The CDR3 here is CASTGGTISSGNTIYF. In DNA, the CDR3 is TGTGCCAGTACCGGGGGGACTATCAGCTCTGGAAACACCATATATTTT.